One and the same sample provided the 21 T cell receptor beta chains below, sequenced in a study of cytomegalovirus exposure and HLA in healthy donors (dated by TCRdb to 2016 to 2017). To prepare the library, the immunoSEQ multiplex PCR assay was applied. For the multiplex PCR, a mixture combining 60 forward primers for TCR Vbeta segments and 13 reverse primers for TCR Jbeta segments was used. TCRdb re-hosts the immuneACCESS table, in-frame sequences only. Its copies lack some clones; in the studies checked, an unresolved V gene accounts for under half of them, and the cause for the rest is not known. The sample table records 100,000 to 150,000 clones; around 80% of these occur just once. Of the sample, 1.2% falls within the top ten clones. Sequenced material: PBMCs. Receptors were obtained from a female donor in good health and CMV-seronegative.

The chain links TRBV9 to TRBJ2-7; no definite D call. Germline-derived CDR1 and CDR2 are SGDLS and YYNGEE. The CDR3 runs 14 residues. V lost 0 bases and J lost 1, with 8 bases in between. CDR3 sequence reads: CASSVGALSYEQYF. In DNA form, the CDR3 reads TGTGCCAGCAGCGTAGGGGCGTTGTCCTACGAGCAGTACTTC.

The chain joins TRBV7-8 to TRBJ2-2, with a possible D match to TRBD2 (7 bases). The CDR3 covers 15 residues. The V and J ends lost 1 base and 6 bases respectively, with 12 bases between them. The germline CDR1 and CDR2 sequences are SGHVS and FQNEAQ. The CDR3 region has the DNA TGTGCCAGCAGCTTAGTCGGGGGGCTCCCCGGGGAGCTGTTTTTT. Translated: CASSLVGGLPGELFF.

The gene calls are TRBV18 and TRBJ2-7; D may be TRBD1 (6 bases). Between the trimmed V and J ends, which lost 0 bases and 6 bases, there was a span of 6 bases. This CDR3 has 12 amino acids. Germline loops: CDR1 KGHSH, CDR2 LQKENI. The CDR3 is CASSPPDSEQYF. CDR3 bases: TGTGCCAGCTCACCACCGGACAGCGAGCAGTACTTC.

This sequence joins TRBV30 and TRBJ2-1; 10 bases align to TRBD2. Trimming cost V 4 bases and J 3 bases; bases outside gene matches: 12. CDR1 is GTSNPN and CDR2 is SVGIG in the germline V gene (reference sequence). The CDR3 spans 17 residues. CDR3 nucleotides: TGTGCCTGGAAGATTTCTGAAGCGGGAGGGTTCTACAATGAGCAGTTCTTC. Translating gives CAWKISEAGGFYNEQFF.

The V and J genes are TRBV30 and TRBJ2-3, with D tentatively TRBD2 (5 bases). Trimming left V 0 bases short and J 1 base short, with 8 bases between. CDR3 size: 14 residues. The germline CDR1 and CDR2 sequences are GTSNPN and SVGIG (reference sequence). The CDR3 DNA is TGTGCCTGGAGTGTAATCGGGGGCACAGATACGCAGTATTTT. This encodes CAWSVIGGTDTQYF. Together with reference TRBV30 and TRBJ2-3, the CDR3 gives the full variable domain: SQTIHQWPATLVQPVGSPLSLECTVEGTSNPNLYWYRQAAGRGLQLLFYSVGIGQISSEVPQNLSASRPQDRQFILSSKKLLLSDSGFYLCAWSVIGGTDTQYFGPGTRLTVL.

The V and J genes are TRBV11-3 and TRBJ1-1, with a possible D match to TRBD1 (5 bases). The CDR3 has 13 residues. Germline V CDR1 and CDR2: SGHNT, YENEEA. Trimming pared 5 bases from V and 3 bases from J, leaving 10 bases between. CDR3 DNA: TGTGCCAGCAGCCTCCGGGGGGACACTGAAGCTTTCTTT. Protein product: CASSLRGDTEAFF.

The chain employs TRBV20-1 and TRBJ2-5, with D possibly matching TRBD2 (6 bases). CDR1 and CDR2 (germline): DFQATT, SNEGSKA (reference sequence). The V and J ends lost 0 bases and 13 bases respectively, with 12 bases between them. The CDR3 spans 11 residues. CDR3 nucleotide sequence: TGCAGTGCTAGAGATGGGGGGTTGTGGTACTTC. Its protein product is CSARDGGLWYF.

This chain uses TRBV6-4 with TRBJ2-7; 8 positions agree with TRBD2. J gave up 4 bases and V 8 bases, and 13 bases lay outside the gene matches. Germline values: CDR1 MRHNA, CDR2 SNTAGT. There are 15 residues in the CDR3. The CDR3 region has the DNA TGTGCCAGCTCCCCCCAGCCGCGGGGGGTTTACGAGCAGTACTTC. Amino acid sequence: CASSPQPRGVYEQYF.

The chain combines TRBV2 with TRBJ1-2; the D gene is possibly TRBD1 (6 bases). Germline lookup yields CDR1 SNHLY and CDR2 FYNNEI. The V and J ends lost 7 bases and 8 bases respectively, with 20 bases between them. CDR3 length: 14 residues. The CDR3 region is CASKRNRDGWGYTF. The CDR3 region has the DNA TGTGCCAGCAAGAGAAACAGGGACGGTTGGGGCTACACCTTC.

This clone was counted a few times. This chain uses TRBV5-1 with TRBJ2-7, with a weak D call TRBD1 (6 bases). In germline, CDR1 is SGHRS, CDR2 YFSETQ. The CDR3 runs 13 residues. Trimming removed 4 bases at V and 5 bases at J, with 13 bases between. This chain's CDR3 is CASSTKNRDEQYF. For the CDR3, the DNA is TGCGCCAGCAGCACAAAGAACAGGGACGAGCAGTACTTC.

The chain couples TRBV2 to TRBJ2-2; TRBD2 agrees at 8 bases. The CDR3 spans 15 residues. Trimming cost V 8 bases and J 6 bases; bases outside gene matches: 11. Per the germline V gene, CDR1 is SNHLY and CDR2 is FYNNEI. The CDR3 bases are TGTGCCAGCCGAGGAACGGGAGGGAAAGCCGGGGAGCTGTTTTTT. Amino acids: CASRGTGGKAGELFF.

A word on this clone: Germline and junction disagree at one end, which may indicate a read error. Other nucleotide sequences in the sample specify the same CDR3. The chain is built from TRBV2 and TRBJ2-6, with a tentative D call TRBD1 (5 bases). This CDR3 has 16 residues. In germline, CDR1 is SNHLY, CDR2 FYNNEI. The chain's CDR3 is CASSAPGIPGANVLTF. CDR3 DNA: TGCGCCAGCAGTGCGCCAGGGATCCCTGGGGCCAACGTCCTGACTTTC.

This rearrangement joins TRBV18 to TRBJ1-1, with 9 bases identical to TRBD1. V lost 3 bases to trimming and J lost 7 bases; unmatched junction nucleotides: 3. The CDR3 runs to 13 residues. The germline gives CDR1 KGHSH, CDR2 LQKENI. The CDR3 nucleotides are TGTGCCAGCTCACCGGGGACAGGGAATGAAGCTTTCTTT. It translates to CASSPGTGNEAFF.

Turning to this clone: Other DNA sequences in the same sample also yield this CDR3. The chain links TRBV5-1 to TRBJ2-3; tentatively, D is TRBD2 (7 bases). CDR1 is SGHRS, CDR2 YFSETQ, per germline. Trimming shortened V by 1 base and J by 3 bases, and 12 bases separated the two germline ends. The CDR3 extends over 15 amino acids. CDR3 in DNA: TGCGCCAGCAGCTTGTCCAGGGGAGGGACAGATACGCAGTATTTT. Protein sequence: CASSLSRGGTDTQYF.

This clone was detected only once. This sequence joins TRBV2 and TRBJ2-5; D possibly corresponds to TRBD2 (5 bases). Germline-derived CDR1 and CDR2 are SNHLY and FYNNEI. V lost 7 bases to trimming and J lost 5 bases, with 14 bases between them. This CDR3 spans 13 amino acids. This CDR3 is CASTVDYVETQYF. The DNA of the CDR3 is TGTGCCAGCACCGTCGACTACGTCGAGACCCAGTACTTC.

V usage is TRBV7-9 and J usage is TRBJ2-1, with D perhaps matching TRBD2 (6 bases). Germline CDR1 and CDR2: SEHNR and FQNEAQ (reference sequence). V lost 1 base to trimming and J lost 3 bases, with 13 bases between them. The CDR3 loop spans 16 amino acids. The CDR3, as DNA: TGTGCCAGCAGCTTAGTGCCAGGAGCGGGCTACAATGAGCAGTTCTTC. This gives the protein CASSLVPGAGYNEQFF.

The V call is TRBV2, the J call TRBJ1-6; the match to TRBD1 covers 7 bases. Germline V gene lookup returns CDR1 SNHLY and CDR2 FYNNEI. The CDR3 has 16 residues. The trim removed 6 bases at V and 10 bases at J, leaving 15 bases unmatched. The CDR3: CASSQQARGTGSPLHF. The CDR3 DNA is TGTGCCAGCAGCCAGCAAGCCAGGGGGACGGGGTCACCCCTCCACTTT.

The sample holds one count of this clone. The chain recombines TRBV5-4 with TRBJ2-1; D remains unclear. This CDR3 comprises 15 residues. The V gene lost 0 bases and the J gene lost 8 bases, with 15 bases spanning the gap. Germline V gene sequence: CDR1 SGHNT, CDR2 YYREEE (reference sequence). CDR3 amino acids: CASSLALPASDEQFF. The CDR3 nucleotides are TGTGCCAGCAGCTTGGCACTGCCGGCAAGCGATGAGCAGTTCTTC.

The chain carries TRBV28 and TRBJ1-1, with D maybe TRBD1 (6 bases). Per germline, CDR1 MDHEN and CDR2 SYDVKM. The CDR3 sequence is 16 residues long. V lost 5 bases and J lost 4, with 20 bases in between. CDR3 sequence: CASSPQGRGVITEAFF. As DNA, the CDR3 is TGTGCCAGCAGTCCCCAGGGGAGGGGGGTCATCACTGAAGCTTTCTTT.

In regard to this clone: Germline and junction disagree at one end, which may indicate a read error. V and J are TRBV7-9 and TRBJ2-5; D is perhaps TRBD1 (5 bases). Germline V gene sequence: CDR1 SEHNR, CDR2 FQNEAQ (reference sequence). The CDR3 is made up of 15 amino acids. For the CDR3, the DNA is TGTTCCAGCACCACTACAGTAGGGGCAGGAGAGACCCAGTACTTC. This translates into CSSTTTVGAGETQYF.

This chain joins TRBV10-3 and TRBJ1-4; 7 bases align to TRBD1. This CDR3 is 13 amino acids long. Per the germline V gene, CDR1 is ENHRY and CDR2 is SYGVKD. J lost 7 bases, V lost 4 bases, and 3 bases had no gene match. The CDR3 here is CAISGQGGEKLFF. Here the CDR3 DNA reads TGTGCCATCAGTGGACAGGGCGGTGAAAAACTGTTTTTT.